These 14 T cell receptor beta chains were all obtained from the same sample, sequenced in a study of blood T cell repertoires in COVID-19. Data came from immunoSEQ multiplex PCR; TCRdb stores just in-frame clones and leaves some out. The sample includes 30,000 to 40,000 clones, roughly 87% seen only once; the top ten take roughly a sixth. The sequenced sample was peripheral blood. These receptor sequences come from an older woman with active COVID-19.

The chain recombines TRBV28 with TRBJ1-4; D remains ambiguous. Germline V gives CDR1 MDHEN, CDR2 SYDVKM. Trimming took off 4 bases at V and 1 base at J, with 10 bases between the two ends. The CDR3 has 15 amino acids. Here the CDR3 reads CASSSPQITNEKLFF. The CDR3 DNA reads TGTGCCAGCAGTTCGCCACAGATAACTAATGAAAAACTGTTTTTT.

This clone was seen only a few times. The V gene is TRBV7-9, the J gene TRBJ2-2, with a weak D call TRBD1 (5 bases). The V end was cut by 5 bases, the J end by 5 bases, with 15 bases between. Looked up from germline, CDR1 is SEHNR and CDR2 is FQNEAQ (reference sequence). There are 15 residues in the CDR3. The CDR3 nucleotides read TGTGCCAGCAGCCCTACCGGGCAGGGAACCGGGGAGCTGTTTTTT. Translating gives CASSPTGQGTGELFF.

Notes on this clone: A junction end diverges from the germline sequence, so it may reflect a read error. The chain couples TRBV7-7 to TRBJ2-3; D might be TRBD1 (6 bases). The CDR3 runs 13 residues. CDR1 SSHAT and CDR2 FNYEAQ come from the germline V gene (reference sequence). The CDR3 DNA sequence: TGTGCTAGCAGCGCACGCCAGGGGAATACGCAGTATTTT. This sequence encodes CASSARQGNTQYF.

In this sample, this clone turned up once. The chain has TRBV4-2 and TRBJ2-1; D is possibly TRBD2 (5 bases). With 2 bases removed from V and 3 bases from J, the gap between germline ends came to 20 bases. Looked up from germline, CDR1 is LGHNA and CDR2 is YNFKEQ. The CDR3 is made up of 18 amino acids. Written as DNA, the CDR3 is TGTGCCAGCAGCCAATCCAATCTAGCATCCGGGGACTACAATGAGCAGTTCTTC. This encodes CASSQSNLASGDYNEQFF.

CDR3 DNA sequence: TGTGCCAGTAGTATTGGCCGGACCCAGTACTTC. This encodes CASSIGRTQYF. The chain recombines TRBV19 with TRBJ2-5; D call uncertain. V was shortened by 3 bases and J by 7 bases, with 6 bases between the two germline ends. The CDR3 totals 11 residues. Germline V gene sequence: CDR1 LNHDA, CDR2 SQIVND (reference sequence). Drawing the rest from reference TRBV19 and TRBJ2-5, the complete variable domain is DGGITQSPKYLFRKEGQNVTLSCEQNLNHDAMYWYRQDPGQGLRLIYYSQIVNDFQKGDIAEGYSVSREKKESFPLTVTSAQKNPTAFYLCASSIGRTQYFGPGTRLLVL.

This chain connects TRBV18 to TRBJ2-2; 9 positions agree with TRBD1. The CDR3 spans 15 residues. CDR1 is KGHSH, CDR2 LQKENI, per germline. Trimming at V came to 4 bases and at J to 4 bases, leaving 4 bases not matched to a gene. The CDR3 region has the DNA TGTGCCAGCTCACAAGGACAGGGGCCCACCGGGGAGCTGTTTTTT. It is translated as CASSQGQGPTGELFF.

This chain connects TRBV2 to TRBJ2-7, with D unclear. Deletions cut 6 bases from V and 3 bases from J, with 9 bases between. The CDR3 loop spans 12 amino acids. Per the germline V gene, CDR1 is SNHLY and CDR2 is FYNNEI. In nucleotides, the CDR3 is TGTGCCAGCAGGGAAACTTACTACGAGCAGTACTTC. Its protein is CASRETYYEQYF.

This chain links TRBV9 with TRBJ2-3; 8 bases agree with TRBD2. V lost 0 bases and J lost 1; bases outside the gene matches: 16. This CDR3 spans 20 amino acids. Looked up from germline, CDR1 is SGDLS and CDR2 is YYNGEE. The CDR3 is CASSVATYGGDIGRTDTQYF. Here the CDR3 DNA reads TGTGCCAGCAGCGTAGCCACTTACGGGGGGGATATTGGACGCACAGATACGCAGTATTTT.

Written as DNA, the CDR3 is TGTGCCAGCAGACGACGGACAGGGGGTTCCTACGAGCAGTACTTC. Translation: CASRRRTGGSYEQYF. The rearrangement uses TRBV6-6 and TRBJ2-7; 10 positions match TRBD1. Germline V gene sequence: CDR1 MNHNY, CDR2 SVGAGI (reference sequence). V dropped 6 bases and J dropped 1; count of bases not matched to a gene: 6. The CDR3 sequence is 15 residues long.

V and J are TRBV3-1 (or the pseudogene TRBV3-2) and TRBJ2-1; 12 bases align to TRBD2. CDR3 length equals 17 residues. CDR1 and CDR2 (germline): LGHDT, YNNKEL (reference sequence). The J segment lost 4 bases and the V segment lost 4 bases, leaving 8 bases of the junction unmatched. The chain's CDR3 is CASSRRLAGAAYNEQFF. The CDR3 bases are TGTGCCAGCAGCCGACGACTAGCGGGAGCGGCATACAATGAGCAGTTCTTC.

The genes are TRBV2 and TRBJ1-5; D unclear. V gave up 7 bases and J gave up 6 bases, with 13 bases separating them. Looked up from germline, CDR1 is SNHLY and CDR2 is FYNNEI. CDR3 size: 13 residues. CDR3 sequence reads: CASTPYLSQPQHF. In DNA form, the CDR3 reads TGTGCCAGCACCCCGTACTTAAGTCAGCCCCAGCATTTT.

The J gene is TRBJ2-2, the V gene TRBV9, with no clear D. This CDR3 spans 15 amino acids. CDR1 SGDLS and CDR2 YYNGEE come from the germline V gene. Trimming removed 0 bases at V and 0 bases at J, with 6 bases between. The CDR3 bases are TGTGCCAGCAGCGTAGCGACTTCGAACACCGGGGAGCTGTTTTTT. As protein: CASSVATSNTGELFF. Full variable domain (rest looked up from reference TRBV9 and TRBJ2-2): DSGVTQTPKHLITATGQRVTLRCSPRSGDLSVYWYQQSLDQGLQFLIQYYNGEERAKGNILERFSAQQFPDLHSELNLSSLELGDSALYFCASSVATSNTGELFFGEGSRLTVL.

This chain connects TRBV7-3 to TRBJ1-2, with 8 bases that match TRBD1. Germline CDR1 is SGHTA and CDR2 is FQGTGA. The CDR3 spans 14 residues. The junction had 7 bases not matched to a gene; V was cut back by 5 bases and J by 5 bases. CDR3: CASSPDRARYGYTF. The CDR3 coding sequence is TGTGCCAGCAGCCCGGACAGGGCACGATATGGCTACACCTTC. The full variable domain, rest sourced from reference TRBV7-3 and TRBJ1-2, is GAGVSQTPSNKVTEKGKYVELRCDPISGHTALYWYRQSLGQGPEFLIYFQGTGAADDSGLPNDRFFAVRPEGSVSTLKIQRTERGDSAVYLCASSPDRARYGYTFGSGTRLTVV.

The chain carries TRBV4-1 and TRBJ2-7; no clear D gene. Germline V gene lookup returns CDR1 MGHRA and CDR2 YSYEKL. Trimming cost V 1 base and J 6 bases, with 10 bases left between them. CDR3 length: 13 amino acids. CDR3 bases: TGCGCCAGCAGCCAAGGGCCTCTTGGCGAGCAGTACTTC. This translates into CASSQGPLGEQYF.